The 25 T cell receptor beta chains below come from one sample, sequenced in a study of identifying expanded T cells in peripheral blood. Assay: immunoSEQ multiplex PCR; the TCRdb copy retains only in-frame clones and omits some. The sample lists under 70,000 clones; more than 75% were seen once. Source material: blood. All receptors come from a person between 18 and 70 years old in good health.

The CDR3 protein is CASSDPPKTQYF. CDR3 DNA: TGTGCCAGCAGTGACCCTCCGAAGACCCAGTACTTC. The chain carries TRBV6-5 and TRBJ2-5; no definite D call. The CDR3 has 12 amino acids. Trimming removed 5 bases from V and 6 bases from J, with 10 bases in between. Germline CDR1 MNHEY, CDR2 SVGAGI.

With respect to this clone: A much larger clone differs by one base, so this may be a read error. This chain joins TRBV2 and TRBJ2-2; perhaps TRBD2 as D (5 bases). The CDR3 runs 13 residues. V was shortened by 4 bases and J by 2 bases, with 5 bases between the two germline ends. Germline V CDR1 and CDR2: SNHLY, FYNNEI. The CDR3 here is CASSAGNTGELFF. The CDR3 nucleotides read TGTGCCAGCAGTGCGGGAAACACCGGGGAGCTGTTTTTT.

V and J are TRBV30 and TRBJ1-6; perhaps TRBD1 as D (5 bases). This CDR3 has 13 residues. Germline V gene data show CDR1 as GTSNPN and CDR2 as SVGIG (reference sequence). The germline V and J ends were trimmed by 0 bases and 10 bases, with 10 bases remaining between them. This CDR3 is CAWSVQGSSPLHF. CDR3 bases: TGTGCCTGGAGTGTCCAGGGTTCATCACCCCTCCACTTT. Full variable domain (missing parts from reference TRBV30 and TRBJ1-6): SQTIHQWPATLVQPVGSPLSLECTVEGTSNPNLYWYRQAAGRGLQLLFYSVGIGQISSEVPQNLSASRPQDRQFILSSKKLLLSDSGFYLCAWSVQGSSPLHFGNGTRLTVT.

This chain joins TRBV27 and TRBJ2-2; 9 bases fit TRBD2. V gave up 3 bases and J gave up 0 bases; unmatched junction bases: 2. From germline, CDR1 is MNHEY and CDR2 SMNVEV (reference sequence). This CDR3 contains 16 residues. The chain's CDR3 is CASSFLAGANTGELFF. The CDR3 DNA follows: TGTGCCAGCAGTTTTTTAGCGGGAGCGAACACCGGGGAGCTGTTTTTT.

V gene TRBV18 combines with J gene TRBJ2-1; D is possibly TRBD2 (6 bases). The CDR3 covers 12 residues. The V end lost 1 base, the J end lost 9 bases, and 7 bases lay between the germline ends. CDR1 is KGHSH, CDR2 LQKENI, per germline. CDR3 nucleotides: TGTGCCAGCTCACCACGGGAGGCTGAGCAGTTCTTC. Amino acid sequence: CASSPREAEQFF.

This chain connects TRBV10-1 to TRBJ2-1, with TRBD1 as a possible D gene (6 bases). Between the trimmed V and J ends, which lost 8 bases and 9 bases, there was a span of 20 bases. The CDR3 spans 14 residues. Per germline, CDR1 WNHNN and CDR2 SYGVQD (reference sequence). CDR3 in amino acids: CASQARGRGGEQFF. The CDR3 DNA follows: TGCGCCAGCCAAGCGCGCGGCAGGGGTGGTGAGCAGTTCTTC.

The gene calls are TRBV19 and TRBJ2-7; D possibly corresponds to TRBD2 (6 bases). The ends were cut back, 5 bases at V and 5 bases at J, with 13 bases in the middle. Germline CDR1 LNHDA, CDR2 SQIVND (reference sequence). CDR3 length: 13 residues. The CDR3 sequence: CASSLRRADEQYF. In nucleotides, the CDR3 is TGTGCCAGTAGTCTACGGAGGGCCGACGAGCAGTACTTC.

The genes are TRBV29-1 and TRBJ1-5, with D perhaps matching TRBD1 (5 bases). V lost 6 bases, J lost 2 bases, and 11 bases lay in between. Germline V gene lookup returns CDR1 SQVTM and CDR2 ANQGSEA. This CDR3 spans 13 amino acids. CDR3 sequence (DNA): TGCAGCGTCGCCGGAGGGGGCAATCAGCCCCAGCATTTT. The encoded protein is CSVAGGGNQPQHF.

The chain uses TRBV2 and TRBJ1-1; TRBD1 is a possible D gene (6 bases). Per the germline V gene, CDR1 is SNHLY and CDR2 is FYNNEI. This CDR3 is 10 amino acids long. The V end was cut by 7 bases, the J end by 7 bases, with 7 bases between. The CDR3 protein is CASKGGEAFF. The DNA for the CDR3 is TGTGCCAGCAAGGGGGGTGAAGCTTTCTTT.

This rearrangement joins TRBV5-1 to TRBJ1-4, with D unclear. With 0 bases removed from V and 5 bases from J, the gap between germline ends came to 17 bases. Germline lookup yields CDR1 SGHRS and CDR2 YFSETQ. The CDR3 runs to 17 residues. The CDR3 DNA reads TGCGCCAGCAGCTTGGGGCTACTAATCTCTGGGAATGAAAAACTGTTTTTT. Translated, it gives CASSLGLLISGNEKLFF.

The J gene is TRBJ2-5, the V gene TRBV30, with a possible D match to TRBD1 (5 bases). The CDR3 loop spans 12 amino acids. With 8 bases removed from V and 3 bases from J, the gap between germline ends came to 13 bases. CDR1 is GTSNPN, CDR2 SVGIG, per germline (reference sequence). The DNA of the CDR3 is TGTGCCGGAACCCAGGGTAAAGAGACCCAGTACTTC. Translation gives CAGTQGKETQYF.

The V call is TRBV30, the J call TRBJ1-2; TRBD1 aligns across 7 bases. The V gene's germline CDR1 is GTSNPN and CDR2 SVGIG (reference sequence). The CDR3 extends over 14 amino acids. V lost 0 bases to trimming and J lost 6 bases; unmatched junction nucleotides: 7. CDR3 protein: CAWSVTRGQDGYTF. The CDR3 DNA follows: TGTGCCTGGAGTGTGACAAGGGGGCAGGATGGCTACACCTTC.

V is TRBV6-4 and J is TRBJ2-1; possibly TRBD2 for D (5 bases). The V end was cut by 5 bases, the J end by 4 bases, with 12 bases between. Per germline, CDR1 MRHNA and CDR2 SNTAGT. CDR3 length: 14 residues. Here the CDR3 DNA reads TGTGCCAGCAGTAACGACACGGGATACAATGAGCAGTTCTTC. Translating it yields CASSNDTGYNEQFF.

V usage is TRBV6-1 and J usage is TRBJ1-4, with D uncertain. V lost 8 bases and J 11 bases, leaving 12 bases between the germline ends. Germline CDR1 and CDR2: MNHNS and SASEGT. This CDR3 region has 11 residues. The CDR3 DNA follows: TGTGCCAGCGGATCTGGGATGAAACTGTTTTTT. Encoded protein: CASGSGMKLFF.

This clone showed up just once. V is TRBV28 and J is TRBJ1-5, with 7 bases matching TRBD1. The CDR3 extends over 15 amino acids. Germline CDR1 and CDR2: MDHEN and SYDVKM. V was clipped by 5 bases and J by 6 bases; unmatched bases: 10. CDR3 region: CASSPQTGLAQPQHF. CDR3 in DNA: TGTGCCAGCAGTCCGCAGACAGGGCTGGCTCAGCCCCAGCATTTT. Full variable domain (missing parts from reference TRBV28 and TRBJ1-5): DVKVTQSSRYLVKRTGEKVFLECVQDMDHENMFWYRQDPGLGLRLIYFSYDVKMKEKGDIPEGYSVSREKKERFSLILESASTNQTSMYLCASSPQTGLAQPQHFGDGTRLSIL.

The rearrangement uses TRBV6-5 and TRBJ1-4, with D tentatively TRBD1 (5 bases). Trimming shortened V by 0 bases and J by 3 bases, and 11 bases separated the two germline ends. CDR3 length equals 16 residues. CDR1 and CDR2 from the germline V gene are MNHEY and SVGAGI. The CDR3 here is CASSYSPGSPNEKLFF. The CDR3 DNA reads TGTGCCAGCAGTTACTCCCCAGGGAGTCCTAATGAAAAACTGTTTTTT.

This chain joins TRBV10-2 and TRBJ1-5, with a tentative D call TRBD1 (5 bases). Germline CDR1 WSHSY, CDR2 SAAADI. The CDR3 totals 13 residues. V was clipped by 7 bases and J by 4 bases, with 11 bases between them. CDR3 sequence (DNA): TGCGCCAGCACCGACAGTTGGAATCAGCCCCAGCATTTT. Translated: CASTDSWNQPQHF.

V usage is TRBV5-1 and J usage is TRBJ2-2, with D possibly called TRBD1 or TRBD2 (5 bases each). The germline V and J ends were trimmed by 0 bases and 4 bases, with 7 bases remaining between them. This CDR3 has 14 residues. From germline, CDR1 is SGHRS and CDR2 YFSETQ. CDR3 bases: TGCGCCAGCAGCTTGGAGGGGACCACCGGGGAGCTGTTTTTT. The encoded protein is CASSLEGTTGELFF.

V and J are TRBV5-4 and TRBJ1-2, with 8 bases lining up with TRBD1. CDR3 length equals 14 residues. V shed 3 bases, J shed 8 bases, and the junction held 9 bases outside the gene matches. Germline-derived CDR1 and CDR2 are SGHNT and YYREEE (reference sequence). DNA of the CDR3: TGTGCCAGCAGCTCAGACAGGGGATTCTACGGCTACACCTTC. Translation: CASSSDRGFYGYTF.

The chain uses TRBV5-1 and TRBJ2-7, with a tentative D call TRBD2 (6 bases). Germline CDR1 SGHRS, CDR2 YFSETQ. Trimming took 8 bases from V and 2 from J, leaving 14 bases between them. The length of the CDR3 is 13 residues. The CDR3 sequence: CASSSGETYEQYF. The CDR3 DNA reads as TGCGCCAGTTCGTCGGGGGAGACCTACGAGCAGTACTTC. The full variable domain, with the rest looked up from reference TRBV5-1 and TRBJ2-7, is KAGVTQTPRYLIKTRGQQVTLSCSPISGHRSVSWYQQTPGQGLQFLFEYFSETQRNKGNFPGRFSGRQFSNSRSEMNVSTLELGDSALYLCASSSGETYEQYFGPGTRLTVT.

This clone was found once. The chain recombines TRBV28 with TRBJ2-4; no reliable D call. The V end was cut by 4 bases, the J end by 2 bases, with 0 bases between. This CDR3 is built from 11 residues. CDR1 MDHEN and CDR2 SYDVKM come from the germline V gene. CDR3 DNA: TGTGCCAGCAGTTCCAAAAACATTCAGTACTTC. Residues: CASSSKNIQYF.

The V gene is TRBV18, the J gene TRBJ1-3; 8 nucleotides agree with TRBD1. This CDR3 spans 17 amino acids. Germline V CDR1 and CDR2: KGHSH, LQKENI. The ends lost 4 bases at V and 0 bases at J; junction bases unmatched: 8. CDR3 sequence: CASSRYRGSVSGNTIYF. The CDR3 DNA sequence: TGTGCCAGCTCACGATACAGGGGGTCCGTCTCTGGAAACACCATATATTTT.

This clone was detected once. This chain links TRBV4-1 with TRBJ2-7, with 9 bases fitting TRBD2. The CDR3 has 16 residues. Trimming removed 1 base from V and 5 bases from J; junction bases left unmatched: 9. Germline lookup yields CDR1 MGHRA and CDR2 YSYEKL. CDR3 in DNA: TGCGCCAGCAGCCAAGGGGCGGCGGGGGGGCTTAACGAGCAGTACTTC. It codes for CASSQGAAGGLNEQYF.

The rearrangement uses TRBV30 and TRBJ1-5; possible D gene TRBD1, 6 bases. Germline CDR1 reads GTSNPN; CDR2 reads SVGIG (reference sequence). V gave up 5 bases and J gave up 7 bases, with 15 bases separating them. This CDR3 has 13 amino acids. The CDR3 DNA sequence: TGTGCCTGGCGGCGCAGGGGAGACCAGCCCCAGCATTTT. Translating gives CAWRRRGDQPQHF.

V gene TRBV5-4 combines with J gene TRBJ2-3, with D perhaps TRBD2 (6 bases). V lost 4 bases, J lost 2 bases, and 17 bases lay in between. The CDR3 is 16 amino acids. Germline CDR1 and CDR2: SGHNT and YYREEE (reference sequence). CDR3 sequence: CASSPRVGGNTDTQYF. In DNA form, the CDR3 reads TGTGCCAGCAGCCCAAGGGTGGGGGGAAACACAGATACGCAGTATTTT.